This T cell receptor beta chain was identified in a study of T cells after yellow fever vaccination. Of note for this clonotype: Its target is unknown.

General observations from the study: When the response was secondary, it was weaker but reached its peak faster, day 5 versus 15. Among primary-vaccination clones, most reappeared after the booster, at roughly 95% for CD4 and roughly 88% for CD8. In FACS-sorted repertoires, abundant clonotypes from the bulk population could appear as contaminants.

Germline lookup yields CDR1 SGHRS and CDR2 YFSETQ. Trimming left V 1 base short and J 6 bases short, with 10 bases between. The CDR3 consists of 14 residues. TCR cDNA was made by 5'RACE template switching, adding a universal primer site and UMIs. TCRdb used MiXCR to reprocess the 5' RACE reads, holding one entry per CDR3 protein. The sample lists 55,000 to 70,000 distinct CDR3 sequences, just over 6.5% occurring once. The source of this sequence is a man between 18 and 35 years old who received the YFV17D yellow fever vaccine. The material was CD8+ T cells sorted from PBMCs, obtained more than 40 days after the first yellow fever vaccination. The rearrangement joins TRBV5-1 to TRBJ2-2; TRBD1 or TRBD2 may be the D gene (5 bases each). Here the CDR3 reads CASSLRRGAGELFF. CDR3 sequence (DNA): TGCGCCAGCAGCTTGAGAAGGGGAGCCGGGGAGCTGTTTTTT.